The 23 T cell receptor beta chains in this list originate from one sample, sequenced in a study of T cell responses to AZD1222 COVID-19 vaccine. Sequencing was performed with immunoSEQ multiplex PCR; in TCRdb, only in-frame clones are kept and a portion is missing. The table records 45,000 to 55,000 clones, roughly 84% of them present only once. The starting material was peripheral blood, obtained on day 0 of MenACWY control vaccination. All receptors derive from an adult in good health.

The genes are TRBV5-1 and TRBJ2-1; 8 nucleotides align to TRBD1. This CDR3 has 15 amino acids. Germline assignment: CDR1 SGHRS and CDR2 YFSETQ. The trim removed 4 bases at V and 5 bases at J, leaving 8 bases unmatched. CDR3 residues: CASSTGQGIDNEQFF. Written as DNA, the CDR3 is TGCGCCAGCAGCACAGGACAGGGAATCGACAATGAGCAGTTCTTC.

The chain combines TRBV24-1 with TRBJ1-5; 8 bases map to TRBD1. Trimming at V came to 3 bases and at J to 0 bases, leaving 3 bases not matched to a gene. The CDR3 contains 16 residues. CDR1 and CDR2 (germline): KGHDR, SFDVKD. DNA of the CDR3: TGTGCCACCAGTGATCTGGGACAGGATAGCAATCAGCCCCAGCATTTT. It specifies CATSDLGQDSNQPQHF.

The chain joins TRBV7-2 to TRBJ2-5; D gene uncertain. Per the germline V gene, CDR1 is SGHTA and CDR2 is FQGNSA. The CDR3 extends over 14 amino acids. Between the trimmed V and J ends, which lost 4 bases and 5 bases, there was a span of 14 bases. CDR3 coding DNA: TGTGCCAGCAGCTACGGACCGGTAGGGGAGACCCAGTACTTC. Translated, it gives CASSYGPVGETQYF.

The rearrangement joins TRBV5-1 to TRBJ1-2; a weak D match, TRBD1 (6 bases). Per germline, CDR1 SGHRS and CDR2 YFSETQ. The CDR3 length is 13 residues. V lost 3 bases and J 8 bases, leaving 14 bases between the germline ends. CDR3 region: CASSSSGDGGYTF. CDR3 nucleotides: TGCGCCAGCAGCTCGTCAGGGGATGGAGGCTACACCTTC.

J is TRBJ1-3 and V is TRBV7-9; D gene ambiguous. CDR1 and CDR2 from the germline V gene are SEHNR and FQNEAQ (reference sequence). The CDR3 runs 17 residues. The V and J ends lost 2 bases and 0 bases respectively, with 14 bases between them. CDR3 nucleotides: TGTGCCAGCAGCTTATTAGAACGCCGGAGCTCTGGAAACACCATATATTTT. Translating gives CASSLLERRSSGNTIYF.

The V and J genes are TRBV6-2 or TRBV6-3 and TRBJ2-7; D possibly matches TRBD1 or TRBD2 (5 bases each). The CDR3 consists of 16 residues. With 0 bases removed from V and 3 bases from J, the gap between germline ends came to 15 bases. Looked up from germline, CDR1 is MNHEY and CDR2 is SVGEGT. This CDR3 is CASSYSPDEGFYEQYF. The CDR3 DNA reads TGTGCCAGCAGTTACTCGCCCGACGAGGGGTTCTACGAGCAGTACTTC.

V gene TRBV6-5 combines with J gene TRBJ1-2; D possibly corresponds to TRBD1 (6 bases). The V end was cut by 6 bases, the J end by 0 bases, with 11 bases between. The CDR3 length is 14 residues. CDR1 MNHEY and CDR2 SVGAGI come from the germline V gene. The DNA of the CDR3 is TGTGCCAGCAGAGAGACAGGCGCTAACTATGGCTACACCTTC. Protein product: CASRETGANYGYTF.

J is TRBJ2-5 and V is TRBV5-4; tentative D call: TRBD2 (5 bases). The germline CDR1 and CDR2 sequences are SGHNT and YYREEE (reference sequence). The ends were cut back, 1 base at V and 4 bases at J, with 14 bases in the middle. This CDR3 contains 15 residues. The CDR3 DNA reads TGTGCCAGCAGCTTGTTCGAGGGAGCTGGAGAGACCCAGTACTTC. The encoded protein is CASSLFEGAGETQYF.

In this sample, this clone turned up a few times. CDR3 residues: CASRLGQGHHEQYF. CDR3 nucleotide sequence: TGTGCCAGCCGCTTAGGACAGGGCCATCACGAGCAGTACTTC. The chain combines TRBV27 with TRBJ2-7; TRBD1 matches 8 bases. CDR3 length: 14 amino acids. The trim removed 8 bases at V and 5 bases at J, leaving 11 bases unmatched. Germline values: CDR1 MNHEY, CDR2 SMNVEV (reference sequence).

The CDR3 sequence: CASSYGIGFANTEAFF. The CDR3 nucleotides read TGTGCCAGCAGTTACGGCATAGGGTTCGCGAACACTGAAGCTTTCTTT. The chain is built from TRBV6-5 and TRBJ1-1; D gene unclear. Trimming stripped 2 bases from V and 1 base from J, with 14 bases between. CDR1 and CDR2 from the germline V gene are MNHEY and SVGAGI. This CDR3 contains 16 residues.

V gene TRBV7-9 combines with J gene TRBJ1-2; weak D call: TRBD1 (5 bases). In germline, CDR1 is SEHNR, CDR2 FQNEAQ (reference sequence). The CDR3 consists of 15 residues. V lost 1 base, J lost 2 bases, and 11 bases lay in between. CDR3 in DNA: TGTGCCAGCAGCTTAGGGGGACCGGTAAACTATGGCTACACCTTC. This translates into CASSLGGPVNYGYTF.

The chain uses TRBV30 and TRBJ1-2; D uncertain. CDR1 is GTSNPN, CDR2 SVGIG, per germline (reference sequence). V was cut by 0 bases and J by 3 bases, with 14 bases left in between. CDR3 size: 15 residues. The CDR3 is CAWSVGPGGDYGYTF. In nucleotides, the CDR3 is TGTGCCTGGAGTGTAGGGCCCGGAGGTGACTATGGCTACACCTTC.

In nucleotides, the CDR3 is TGCGCCAGCAGCTTGCTTAGCAATCAGCCCCAGCATTTT. Translation: CASSLLSNQPQHF. This rearrangement joins TRBV5-1 to TRBJ1-5; the D is unclear. Trimming removed 1 base at V and 0 bases at J, with 2 bases between. The CDR3 is made up of 13 amino acids. Germline V gene lookup returns CDR1 SGHRS and CDR2 YFSETQ.

The gene calls are TRBV11-2 and TRBJ1-5; 12 bases align to TRBD1. This CDR3 has 15 residues. The germline V gene encodes CDR1 SGHAT and CDR2 FQNNGV. V trimming: 5 bases; J trimming: 5 bases; junction bases outside the gene matches: 4. In DNA form, the CDR3 reads TGTGCCAGCAGCGGGACAGGGGGCGCGTATCAGCCCCAGCATTTT. Translated, it gives CASSGTGGAYQPQHF.

The V gene is TRBV6-5, the J gene TRBJ2-3; TRBD2 might be the D (5 bases). The V gene's germline CDR1 is MNHEY and CDR2 SVGAGI. The CDR3 spans 14 residues. The germline V and J ends were trimmed by 9 bases and 1 base, with 14 bases remaining between them. Here the CDR3 DNA reads TGTGCCAGTGAAACCCAGAGGGGCACAGATACGCAGTATTTT. Its protein is CASETQRGTDTQYF.

This chain uses TRBV7-9 with TRBJ1-3; D uncertain. The CDR3 sequence is 14 residues long. V gave up 0 bases and J gave up 3 bases, with 6 bases separating them. The V gene's germline CDR1 is SEHNR and CDR2 FQNEAQ (reference sequence). The CDR3 is CASSLAGDGNTIYF. CDR3 sequence (DNA): TGTGCCAGCAGCTTAGCGGGAGATGGAAACACCATATATTTT.

V is TRBV7-8 and J is TRBJ2-7; D is undetermined. The CDR3 totals 13 residues. V lost 2 bases and J 5 bases, leaving 10 bases between the germline ends. CDR1 is SGHVS, CDR2 FQNEAQ, per germline. The CDR3 region has the DNA TGTGCCAGCAGCTTATATGGGGAACACGAGCAGTACTTC. Residues: CASSLYGEHEQYF.

This clone was recorded once. The chain recombines TRBV7-8 with TRBJ2-7, with a weak D call TRBD2 (6 bases). Deletions cut 5 bases from V and 6 bases from J, with 17 bases between. The CDR3 contains 14 residues. Per germline, CDR1 SGHVS and CDR2 FQNEAQ. The CDR3 DNA reads as TGTGCCAGCAGCCGTACGGAGGGGCGAGGCGAGCAGTACGTC. Translating gives CASSRTEGRGEQYV.

The chain uses TRBV3-1 (or the pseudogene TRBV3-2) and TRBJ1-2, with D hard to call. The CDR3 runs to 12 residues. V lost 6 bases and J 10 bases, leaving 15 bases between the germline ends. Germline V CDR1 and CDR2: LGHDT, YNNKEL (reference sequence). The CDR3 DNA sequence: TGTGCCAGCAGGCCGACCAGAGGAGACTACACCTTC. Protein: CASRPTRGDYTF.

V usage is TRBV27 and J usage is TRBJ2-7, with a weak D call TRBD2 (6 bases). The V and J ends lost 5 bases and 1 base respectively, with 12 bases between them. The CDR3 loop spans 14 amino acids. Germline V gene sequence: CDR1 MNHEY, CDR2 SMNVEV (reference sequence). This chain's CDR3 is CASSLGGPSYEQYF. DNA of the CDR3: TGTGCCAGCAGTCTGGGGGGACCGTCCTACGAGCAGTACTTC.

V gene TRBV30 combines with J gene TRBJ1-5; 7 bases line up with TRBD1. The CDR3 sequence is 15 residues long. The germline gives CDR1 GTSNPN, CDR2 SVGIG (reference sequence). Trimming removed 4 bases from V and 0 bases from J; junction bases left unmatched: 6. Here the CDR3 DNA reads TGTGCCTGGACCCGACAGGGTCTTAGCAATCAGCCCCAGCATTTT. Its translation is CAWTRQGLSNQPQHF.

This clone was seen only once. The chain couples TRBV7-9 to TRBJ1-1; 8 nucleotides match TRBD1. Trimming took 6 bases from V and 4 from J; bases not matched to a gene: 7. CDR3 length: 14 residues. Germline CDR1 and CDR2: SEHNR and FQNEAQ (reference sequence). Here the CDR3 reads CASSRTGWSTEAFF. The CDR3 DNA follows: TGTGCCAGCAGTCGGACAGGGTGGAGCACTGAAGCTTTCTTT.

This clone was picked up one time. The V gene is TRBV2, the J gene TRBJ1-1, with D possibly matching TRBD1 (5 bases). This CDR3 is built from 16 residues. Germline V lookup: CDR1 SNHLY, CDR2 FYNNEI. Trimming took off 6 bases at V and 0 bases at J, with 17 bases between the two ends. This CDR3 is CASRAQVSAMNTEAFF. DNA for the CDR3: TGTGCCAGCAGGGCACAGGTTTCCGCTATGAACACTGAAGCTTTCTTT.